The TCR beta chain described here comes from a study of blood T cell repertoires in COVID-19. Symptom resolution, clearance, or two negative PCRs marked donors in Cohort 3 as recovered. This CDR3 has 12 amino acids. The V gene end was trimmed by 7 bases and the J gene end by 3 bases; junction bases not matched to a gene: 2. Looked up from germline, CDR1 is SNHLY and CDR2 is FYNNEI. Repertoires were generated with immunoSEQ multiplex PCR, while TCRdb's copy carries only in-frame clones and drops some. The sample has 200,000 to 250,000 clones, around 90% seen once. The J gene is TRBJ1-2, the V gene TRBV2, with 7 nucleotides matching TRBD1. Sequenced sample: PBMCs or T cells enriched from blood (not recorded which). This receptor was obtained from a woman in her 50s who had recovered from COVID-19. The DNA of the CDR3 is TGTGCCAGCACAGGGGGACACTATGGCTACACCTTC. Encoded protein: CASTGGHYGYTF.